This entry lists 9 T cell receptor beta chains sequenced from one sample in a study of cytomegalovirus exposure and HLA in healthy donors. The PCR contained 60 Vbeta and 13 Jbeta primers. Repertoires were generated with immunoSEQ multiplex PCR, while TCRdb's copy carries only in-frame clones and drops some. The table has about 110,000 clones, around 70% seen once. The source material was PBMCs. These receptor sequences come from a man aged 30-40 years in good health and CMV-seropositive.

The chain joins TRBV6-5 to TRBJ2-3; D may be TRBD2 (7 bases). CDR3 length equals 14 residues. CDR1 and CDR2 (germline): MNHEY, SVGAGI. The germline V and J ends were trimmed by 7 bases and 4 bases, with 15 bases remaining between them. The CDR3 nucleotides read TGTGCCAGCAAAGGGGGGGGGAGCGCAGATACGCAGTATTTT. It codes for CASKGGGSADTQYF.

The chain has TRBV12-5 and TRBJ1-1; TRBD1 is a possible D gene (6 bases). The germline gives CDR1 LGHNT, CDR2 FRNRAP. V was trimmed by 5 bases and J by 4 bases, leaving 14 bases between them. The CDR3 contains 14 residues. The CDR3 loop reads CASGLRQVTTEAFF. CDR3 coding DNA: TGTGCTAGTGGTCTCCGACAGGTGACCACTGAAGCTTTCTTT.

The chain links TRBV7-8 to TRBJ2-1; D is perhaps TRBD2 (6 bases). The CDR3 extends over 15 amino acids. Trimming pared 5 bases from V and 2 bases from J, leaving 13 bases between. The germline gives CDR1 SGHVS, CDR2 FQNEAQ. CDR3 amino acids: CASSLPAGPYNEQFF. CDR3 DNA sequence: TGTGCCAGCAGCCTCCCGGCGGGACCCTACAATGAGCAGTTCTTC.

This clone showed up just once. The CDR3 region has the DNA TGCAGCGTTGAGTCAGGGGCAGCTAACTATGGCTACACCTTC. This gives the protein CSVESGAANYGYTF. V and J are TRBV29-1 and TRBJ1-2, with D perhaps matching TRBD1 (6 bases). This CDR3 region has 14 residues. V was trimmed by 3 bases and J by 0 bases, leaving 11 bases between them. Germline values: CDR1 SQVTM, CDR2 ANQGSEA.

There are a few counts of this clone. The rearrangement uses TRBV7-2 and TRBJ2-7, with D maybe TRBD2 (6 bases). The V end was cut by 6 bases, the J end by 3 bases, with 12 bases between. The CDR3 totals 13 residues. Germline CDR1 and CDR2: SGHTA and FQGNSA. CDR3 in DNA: TGTGCCAGCAGATTTAGCGGAAGCTACGAGCAGTACGTC. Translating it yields CASRFSGSYEQYV.

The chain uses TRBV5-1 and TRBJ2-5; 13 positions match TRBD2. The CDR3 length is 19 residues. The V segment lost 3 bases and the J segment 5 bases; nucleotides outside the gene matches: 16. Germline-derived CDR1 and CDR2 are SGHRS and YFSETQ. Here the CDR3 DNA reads TGCGCCAGCAGCTCCGGACAGTTGGGACTAGCGGGACGGGGTGAGACCCAGTACTTC. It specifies CASSSGQLGLAGRGETQYF.

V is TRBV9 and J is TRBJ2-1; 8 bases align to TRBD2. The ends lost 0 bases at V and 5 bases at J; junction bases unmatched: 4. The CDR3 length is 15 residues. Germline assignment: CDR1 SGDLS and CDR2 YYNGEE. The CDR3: CASSVEGLGNNEQFF. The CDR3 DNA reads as TGTGCCAGCAGCGTAGAGGGACTAGGGAACAATGAGCAGTTCTTC.

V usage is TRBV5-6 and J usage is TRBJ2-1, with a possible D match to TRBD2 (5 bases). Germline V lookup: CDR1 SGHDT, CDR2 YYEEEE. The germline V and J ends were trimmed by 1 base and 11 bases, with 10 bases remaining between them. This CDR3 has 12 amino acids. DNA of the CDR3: TGTGCCAGCAGCTTGCCGGGGAACCAGCAGTTCTTC. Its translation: CASSLPGNQQFF.

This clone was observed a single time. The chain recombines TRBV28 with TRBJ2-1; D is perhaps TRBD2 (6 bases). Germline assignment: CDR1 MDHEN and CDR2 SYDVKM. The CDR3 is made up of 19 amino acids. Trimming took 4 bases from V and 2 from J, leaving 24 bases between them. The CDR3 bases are TGTGCCAGCAGTTATTCGGTTTACCAGACCGGGAGACCCTACAATGAGCAGTTCTTC. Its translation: CASSYSVYQTGRPYNEQFF.